A selection of T cell receptor beta chains follows, all from one sample in a study of blood T cell repertoires in COVID-19. Some clones are missing from TCRdb's copy, which holds only in-frame ones; the method was immunoSEQ multiplex PCR. This sample has roughly 280,000 clones, with just under 90% found just once. Sequencing was done on a sample of PBMCs or T cells enriched from blood (not recorded which). These receptors came from a woman in her 30s with acute COVID-19. The CDR3 runs from the conserved cysteine through the conserved F or W. The D gene is left open where the match is weak. The size of a clone is reported for some rows only, either as once, few or many, or as a class for expanded clones.

V: TRBV18; J: TRBJ2-3; length: 15; size: -; D: TRBD2; DNA: TGTGCCAGCTCCCCCTCTAGCGGACCGTCGGGTACGCAGTATTTT; CDR3: CASSPSSGPSGTQYF
V: TRBV7-3; J: TRBJ2-2; length: 14; size: -; D: -; DNA: TGTGCCAGCAGCGAGACTATAAACACCGGGGAGCTGTTTTTT; CDR3: CASSETINTGELFF
V: TRBV3-1/TRBV3-2; J: TRBJ2-5; length: 13; size: -; D: TRBD2; DNA: TGTGCCAGCAGCCAGACGGGAGGAGAGACCCAGTACTTC; CDR3: CASSQTGGETQYF
V: TRBV29-1; J: TRBJ2-7; length: 14; size: -; D: TRBD1; DNA: TGCAGCGTTGAGGGGGACAGGGGGCCCTACGAGCAGTACTTC; CDR3: CSVEGDRGPYEQYF
V: TRBV4-1; J: TRBJ2-7; length: 16; size: -; D: TRBD1; DNA: TGCGCCAGCAGCCGAACTCCGGGACAGGGGGCTAGTGAGCAGTACTTC; CDR3: CASSRTPGQGASEQYF
V: TRBV7-9; J: TRBJ2-7; length: 14; size: -; D: -; DNA: TGTGCCAGCAGCAACCCCAGGGACTCCTACGAGCAGTACTTC; CDR3: CASSNPRDSYEQYF
V: TRBV19; J: TRBJ2-3; length: 15; size: few; D: TRBD1; DNA: TGTGCCAGTCGAATCGGGACAGGGGGCGAGGATACGCAGTATTTT; CDR3: CASRIGTGGEDTQYF
V: TRBV18; J: TRBJ2-1; length: 14; size: -; D: -; DNA: TGTGCCAGCTCACCGACAGGAGACTACAATGAGCAGTTCTTC; CDR3: CASSPTGDYNEQFF
V: TRBV2; J: TRBJ1-4; length: 16; size: -; D: -; DNA: TGTGCCAGCAGTACGGCGGGCGCCGATTGGGATGAAAAACTGTTTTTT; CDR3: CASSTAGADWDEKLFF
V: TRBV28; J: TRBJ1-6; length: 13; size: -; D: -; DNA: TGTGCCATTGCTGGGGGGGAGAATTCACCCCTCCACTTT; CDR3: CAIAGGENSPLHF